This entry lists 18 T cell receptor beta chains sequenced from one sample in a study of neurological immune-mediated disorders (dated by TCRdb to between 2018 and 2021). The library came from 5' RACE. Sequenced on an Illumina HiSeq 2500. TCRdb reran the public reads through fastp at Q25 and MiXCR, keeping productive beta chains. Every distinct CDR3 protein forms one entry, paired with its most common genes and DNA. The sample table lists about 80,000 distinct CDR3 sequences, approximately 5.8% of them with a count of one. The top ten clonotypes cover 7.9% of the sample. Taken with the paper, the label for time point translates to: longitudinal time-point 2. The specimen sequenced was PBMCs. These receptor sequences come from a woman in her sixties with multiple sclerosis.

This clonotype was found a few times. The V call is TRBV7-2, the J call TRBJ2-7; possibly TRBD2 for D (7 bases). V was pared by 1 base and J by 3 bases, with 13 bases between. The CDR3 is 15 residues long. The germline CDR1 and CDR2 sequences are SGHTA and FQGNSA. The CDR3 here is CASSLEAGANYEQYF. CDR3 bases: TGTGCCAGCAGCTTAGAGGCGGGGGCTAACTACGAGCAGTACTTC.

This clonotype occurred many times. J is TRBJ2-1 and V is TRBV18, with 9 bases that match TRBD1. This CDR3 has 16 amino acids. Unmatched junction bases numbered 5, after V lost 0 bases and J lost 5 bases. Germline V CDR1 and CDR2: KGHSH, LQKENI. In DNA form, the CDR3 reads TGTGCCAGCTCACCACCGAAAGGACAGGGGAACAATGAGCAGTTCTTC. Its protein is CASSPPKGQGNNEQFF.

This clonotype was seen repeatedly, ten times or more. The CDR3 spells CATSDPTVAQETQYF. DNA for the CDR3: TGTGCCACCAGTGATCCGACCGTGGCCCAAGAGACCCAGTACTTC. This chain links TRBV24-1 with TRBJ2-5; no reliable D call. The V gene lost 3 bases and the J gene lost 1 base, with 11 bases spanning the gap. This CDR3 region has 15 residues. Per the germline V gene, CDR1 is KGHDR and CDR2 is SFDVKD.

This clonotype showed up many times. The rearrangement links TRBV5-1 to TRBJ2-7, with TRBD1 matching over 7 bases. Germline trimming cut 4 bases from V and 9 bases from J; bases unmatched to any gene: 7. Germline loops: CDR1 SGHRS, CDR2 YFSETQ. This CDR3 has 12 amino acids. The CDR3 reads CASSEDRVRQYF. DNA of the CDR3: TGCGCCAGCAGCGAAGACAGGGTACGGCAGTACTTC.

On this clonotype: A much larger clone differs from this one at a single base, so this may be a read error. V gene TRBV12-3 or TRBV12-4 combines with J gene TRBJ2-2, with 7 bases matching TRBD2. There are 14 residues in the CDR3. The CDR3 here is CASRPGGLAGDLFF. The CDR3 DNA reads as TGTGCCAGCAGGCCCGGGGGGTTGGCCGGGGATCTGTTTTTT.

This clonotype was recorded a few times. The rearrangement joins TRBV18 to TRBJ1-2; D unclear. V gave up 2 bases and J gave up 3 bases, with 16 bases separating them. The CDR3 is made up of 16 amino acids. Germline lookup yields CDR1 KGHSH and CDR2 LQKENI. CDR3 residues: CASSPSRVMGDYGYTF. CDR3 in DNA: TGTGCCAGCTCACCATCGAGGGTGATGGGTGACTATGGCTACACCTTC.

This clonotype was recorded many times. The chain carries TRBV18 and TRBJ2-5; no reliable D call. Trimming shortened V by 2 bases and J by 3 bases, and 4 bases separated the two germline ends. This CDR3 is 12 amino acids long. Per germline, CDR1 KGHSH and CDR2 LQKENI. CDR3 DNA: TGTGCCAGCTCACCATTCGAAGAGACCCAGTACTTC. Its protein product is CASSPFEETQYF.

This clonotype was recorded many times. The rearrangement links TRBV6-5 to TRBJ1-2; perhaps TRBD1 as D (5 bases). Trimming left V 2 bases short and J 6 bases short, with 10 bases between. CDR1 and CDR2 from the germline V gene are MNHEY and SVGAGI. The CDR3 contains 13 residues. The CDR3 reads CASSYQGANGYTF. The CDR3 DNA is TGTGCCAGCAGTTACCAGGGCGCGAATGGCTACACCTTC.

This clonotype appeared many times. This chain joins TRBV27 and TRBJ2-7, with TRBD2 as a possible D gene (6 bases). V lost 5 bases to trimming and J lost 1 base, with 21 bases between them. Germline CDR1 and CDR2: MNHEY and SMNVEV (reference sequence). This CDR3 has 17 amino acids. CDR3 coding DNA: TGTGCCAGCAGTCGAATCCAAATGCGGGGCATATCCTACGAGCAGTACTTC. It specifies CASSRIQMRGISYEQYF.

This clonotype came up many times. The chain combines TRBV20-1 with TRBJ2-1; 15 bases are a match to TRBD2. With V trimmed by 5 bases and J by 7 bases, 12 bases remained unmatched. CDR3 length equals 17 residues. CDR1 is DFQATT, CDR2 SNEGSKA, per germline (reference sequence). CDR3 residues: CSAGGTSGGRIGNEQFF. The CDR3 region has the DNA TGCAGTGCTGGTGGGACTAGCGGGGGGCGGATCGGAAATGAGCAGTTCTTC.

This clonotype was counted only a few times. The CDR3 region has the DNA TGTGCCAGCAGCCAGGGGAATTTAGATACGCAGTATTTT. Translated: CASSQGNLDTQYF. This chain uses TRBV7-6 with TRBJ2-3; a weak D match, TRBD1 (6 bases). This CDR3 is 13 amino acids long. V dropped 5 bases and J dropped 5 bases, with 11 bases sitting between them. Germline CDR1 is SGHVS and CDR2 is FNYEAQ. Combining the CDR3 with reference TRBV7-6 and TRBJ2-3 gives the whole variable domain GAGVSQSPRYKVTKRGQDVALRCDPISGHVSLYWYRQALGQGPEFLTYFNYEAQQDKSGLPNDRFSAERPEGSISTLTIQRTEQRDSAMYRCASSQGNLDTQYFGPGTRLTVL.

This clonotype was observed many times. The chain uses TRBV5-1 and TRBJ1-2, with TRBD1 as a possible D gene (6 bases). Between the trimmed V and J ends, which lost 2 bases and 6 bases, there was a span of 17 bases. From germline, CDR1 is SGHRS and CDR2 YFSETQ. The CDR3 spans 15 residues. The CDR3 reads CASSLQGAAADGYTF. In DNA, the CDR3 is TGCGCCAGCAGCTTACAGGGTGCGGCGGCGGATGGCTACACCTTC.

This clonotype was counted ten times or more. The CDR3 spells CASSLAGTNEKLFF. The CDR3, as DNA: TGTGCCAGCAGCTTAGCTGGGACTAATGAAAAACTGTTTTTT. The V gene is TRBV7-2, the J gene TRBJ1-4; no firm D call. The CDR3 sequence is 14 residues long. Between the trimmed V and J ends, which lost 0 bases and 2 bases, there was a span of 4 bases. The germline V gene has CDR1 SGHTA and CDR2 FQGNSA.

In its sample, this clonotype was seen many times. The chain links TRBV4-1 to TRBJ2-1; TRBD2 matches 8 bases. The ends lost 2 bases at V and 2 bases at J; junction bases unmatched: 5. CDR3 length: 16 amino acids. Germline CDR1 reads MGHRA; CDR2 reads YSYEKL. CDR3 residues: CASSQSGTSAYNEQFF. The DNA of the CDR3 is TGCGCCAGCAGCCAATCGGGGACTAGTGCCTACAATGAGCAGTTCTTC.

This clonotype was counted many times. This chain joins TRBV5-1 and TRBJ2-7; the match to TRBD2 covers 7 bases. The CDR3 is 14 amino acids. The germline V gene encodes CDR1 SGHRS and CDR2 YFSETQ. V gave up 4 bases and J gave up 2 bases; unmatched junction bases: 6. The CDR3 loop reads CASSPWTSTYEQYF. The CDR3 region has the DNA TGCGCCAGCAGCCCTTGGACTAGTACCTACGAGCAGTACTTC.

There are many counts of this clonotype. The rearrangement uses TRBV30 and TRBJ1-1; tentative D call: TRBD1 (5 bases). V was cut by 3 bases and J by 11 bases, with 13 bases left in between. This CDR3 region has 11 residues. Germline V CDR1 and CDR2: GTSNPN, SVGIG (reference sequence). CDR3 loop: CAWRGPGSAFF. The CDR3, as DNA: TGTGCCTGGAGAGGGCCAGGGTCCGCTTTCTTT.

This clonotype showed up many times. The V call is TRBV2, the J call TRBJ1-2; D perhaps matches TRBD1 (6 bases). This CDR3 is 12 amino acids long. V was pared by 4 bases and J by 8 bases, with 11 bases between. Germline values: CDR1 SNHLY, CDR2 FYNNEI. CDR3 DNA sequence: TGTGCCAGCAGTGGGACAGTTCGGGGCTACACCTTC. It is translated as CASSGTVRGYTF.

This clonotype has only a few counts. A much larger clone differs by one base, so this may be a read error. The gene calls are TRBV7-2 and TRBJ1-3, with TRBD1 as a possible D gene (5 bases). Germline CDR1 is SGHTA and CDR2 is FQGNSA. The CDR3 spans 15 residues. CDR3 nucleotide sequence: TGTGCCATCAGCTTGGGCAGCCAGGGAGTGAACACCATATATTTT. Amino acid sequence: CAISLGSQGVNTIYF.